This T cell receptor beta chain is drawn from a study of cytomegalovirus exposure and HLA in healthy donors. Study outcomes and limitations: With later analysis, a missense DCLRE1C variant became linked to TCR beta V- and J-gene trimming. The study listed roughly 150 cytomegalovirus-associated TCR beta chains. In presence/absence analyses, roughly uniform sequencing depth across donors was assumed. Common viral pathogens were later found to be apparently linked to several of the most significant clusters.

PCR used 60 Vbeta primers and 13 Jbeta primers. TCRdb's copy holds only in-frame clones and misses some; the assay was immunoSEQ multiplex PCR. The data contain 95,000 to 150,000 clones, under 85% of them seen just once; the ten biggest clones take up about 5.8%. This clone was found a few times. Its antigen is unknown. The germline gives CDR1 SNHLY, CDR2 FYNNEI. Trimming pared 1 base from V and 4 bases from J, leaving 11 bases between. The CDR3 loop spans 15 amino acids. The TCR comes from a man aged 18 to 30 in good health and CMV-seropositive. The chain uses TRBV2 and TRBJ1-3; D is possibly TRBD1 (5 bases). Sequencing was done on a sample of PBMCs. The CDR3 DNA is TGTGCCAGCAGTGAAGGGGCAGGGATCGGAAACACCATATATTTT. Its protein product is CASSEGAGIGNTIYF.